The next 18 T cell receptor beta chains were all read from a single sample in a study of shared clonotypes between healthy human individuals. The repertoire was sequenced with immunoSEQ multiplex PCR; TCRdb's copy has only in-frame clones and lacks some. Seen here are millions of clones, approximately 93% observed once, and the top ten hold 0.39%. The material sequenced was naive CD4+ T cells from PBMCs. The subset was: CD45RA+ positively selected. The receptor source for this set is a man aged 18 to 29 in good health. Some clones in this sample may be carry-over from other donors' samples.

The chain uses TRBV7-2 and TRBJ2-1, with 14 bases matching TRBD2. From germline, CDR1 is SGHTA and CDR2 FQGNSA. The CDR3 contains 16 residues. V gave up 5 bases and J gave up 14 bases; unmatched junction bases: 14. CDR3 bases: TGTGCCAGCAGCCGAGCGACTAGCGGGAGGGCCTCTATTAAGTTCTTC. Protein sequence: CASSRATSGRASIKFF.

This clone turned up a few times. Other DNA sequences in this specimen translate into the identical CDR3. This chain connects TRBV7-9 to TRBJ1-1; possibly TRBD1 for D (5 bases). V was pared by 5 bases and J by 1 base, with 8 bases between. The CDR3 has 13 residues. CDR1 and CDR2 (germline): SEHNR, FQNEAQ (reference sequence). Here the CDR3 DNA reads TGTGCCAGCAGCACCGGGGGGAACACTGAAGCTTTCTTT. As protein: CASSTGGNTEAFF.

The V and J genes are TRBV20-1 and TRBJ1-1, with D unresolved. V was clipped by 6 bases and J by 7 bases, with 9 bases between them. CDR1 is DFQATT and CDR2 is SNEGSKA in the germline V gene (reference sequence). CDR3 length: 10 residues. The CDR3 DNA reads as TGCAGTGCCCCGGACTTTGAAGCTTTCTTT. Translation: CSAPDFEAFF.

A note on this clone: Other nucleotide sequences in the sample specify the same CDR3. The V and J genes are TRBV5-1 and TRBJ2-5; D is unresolved. The CDR3 runs to 12 residues. Germline CDR1 reads SGHRS; CDR2 reads YFSETQ. Between the trimmed V and J ends, which lost 3 bases and 5 bases, there was a span of 8 bases. This CDR3 is CASSYEEETQYF. In DNA form, the CDR3 reads TGCGCCAGCAGCTATGAGGAGGAGACCCAGTACTTC.

V usage is TRBV2 and J usage is TRBJ1-2, with D perhaps matching TRBD1 (5 bases). Looked up from germline, CDR1 is SNHLY and CDR2 is FYNNEI. This CDR3 contains 12 residues. DNA for the CDR3: TGTGCAGATAAGGGCAGGGATGATGGCTACACCTTC. This translates into CADKGRDDGYTF.

The J gene is TRBJ2-2, the V gene TRBV7-9, with 7 bases fitting TRBD2. The CDR3 is 18 residues long. Per the germline V gene, CDR1 is SEHNR and CDR2 is FQNEAQ (reference sequence). With 5 bases clipped from V and 4 bases from J, the junction kept 16 bases outside the gene matches. DNA for the CDR3: TGTGCCAGCAGCCTAGGCCGGGTGGTAGCGGGCCTCACCGGGGAGCTGTTTTTT. Translated: CASSLGRVVAGLTGELFF.

V gene TRBV5-6 combines with J gene TRBJ1-2; no reliable D call. CDR1 and CDR2 (germline): SGHDT, YYEEEE. The V gene lost 6 bases and the J gene lost 4 bases, with 16 bases spanning the gap. The CDR3 has 14 amino acids. CDR3 coding DNA: TGTGCCAGCACCCTCGCCCCACTAAGCTATGGCTACACCTTC. Protein: CASTLAPLSYGYTF.

V gene TRBV28 combines with J gene TRBJ1-3; the D is unclear. The CDR3 sequence is 15 residues long. Germline lookup yields CDR1 MDHEN and CDR2 SYDVKM. Deletions cut 3 bases from V and 0 bases from J, with 9 bases between. The CDR3 here is CASSFPQLSGNTIYF. The CDR3 DNA is TGTGCCAGCAGTTTCCCCCAGCTCTCTGGAAACACCATATATTTT.

The chain joins TRBV7-3 to TRBJ2-1; D might be TRBD2 (5 bases). The CDR3 is 14 residues long. Germline lookup yields CDR1 SGHTA and CDR2 FQGTGA. Trimming cost V 6 bases and J 1 base, with 10 bases left between them. Written as DNA, the CDR3 is TGTGCCAGCAGTGGAGGCCAGTCCTACAATGAGCAGTTCTTC. It codes for CASSGGQSYNEQFF.

This clone was seen only once. Other nucleotide sequences from this sample produce the same CDR3. The chain joins TRBV6-6 to TRBJ2-3; the D gene could be TRBD1 or TRBD2 (5 bases each). V gave up 2 bases and J gave up 0 bases, with 6 bases separating them. The CDR3 runs to 14 residues. Germline V gene data show CDR1 as MNHNY and CDR2 as SVGAGI (reference sequence). CDR3 coding DNA: TGTGCCAGCAGTTACGGGGGTAGCACAGATACGCAGTATTTT. This sequence encodes CASSYGGSTDTQYF.

As for this clone: Other DNA sequences in the sample encode the same CDR3. This chain uses TRBV30 with TRBJ2-2, with D perhaps TRBD1 (5 bases). Germline lookup yields CDR1 GTSNPN and CDR2 SVGIG (reference sequence). Trimming took off 5 bases at V and 1 base at J, with 5 bases between the two ends. The CDR3 is made up of 12 amino acids. The CDR3 nucleotides read TGTGCCTGGGGACAGAACACCGGGGAGCTGTTTTTT. It codes for CAWGQNTGELFF.

About this clone itself: The identical CDR3 is also encoded by other nucleotide sequences in the sample. This chain joins TRBV7-2 and TRBJ2-5; D is uncertain. The CDR3 contains 12 residues. V lost 5 bases, J lost 4 bases, and 8 bases lay in between. The germline V gene has CDR1 SGHTA and CDR2 FQGNSA. The CDR3 is CASSSTRETQYF. As DNA, the CDR3 is TGTGCCAGCAGCAGCACGAGAGAGACCCAGTACTTC.

This chain joins TRBV28 and TRBJ2-1, with 11 nucleotides matching TRBD2. With V trimmed by 8 bases and J by 6 bases, 6 bases remained unmatched. The CDR3 length is 14 residues. Germline CDR1 and CDR2: MDHEN and SYDVKM. Here the CDR3 reads CASFTSGRSNEQFF. The CDR3 DNA is TGTGCCAGCTTTACTAGCGGGAGAAGCAATGAGCAGTTCTTC.

This clone was recorded a few times. The same CDR3 also results from other DNA sequences found in this sample. V usage is TRBV5-1 and J usage is TRBJ2-7, with TRBD1 matching over 7 bases. This CDR3 has 13 residues. CDR1 SGHRS and CDR2 YFSETQ come from the germline V gene. V was clipped by 4 bases and J by 2 bases; unmatched bases: 3. As DNA, the CDR3 is TGCGCCAGCAGCCGAGACAGGGCCTACGAGCAGTACTTC. This gives the protein CASSRDRAYEQYF.

The chain employs TRBV9 and TRBJ2-1; TRBD2 matches 7 bases. The V gene's germline CDR1 is SGDLS and CDR2 YYNGEE. This CDR3 comprises 15 residues. V was clipped by 1 base and J by 4 bases; unmatched bases: 5. The DNA for the CDR3 is TGTGCCAGCAGCGTATCTGCGGGAGTTTACAATGAGCAGTTCTTC. It is translated as CASSVSAGVYNEQFF.

The chain joins TRBV30 to TRBJ1-4, with TRBD1 identical over 10 bases. The CDR3 runs to 13 residues. Germline CDR1 and CDR2: GTSNPN and SVGIG (reference sequence). J gave up 7 bases and V 8 bases, and 7 bases lay outside the gene matches. CDR3: CARRTGGSEKLFF. The CDR3 DNA sequence: TGTGCCAGAAGGACAGGGGGAAGTGAAAAACTGTTTTTT.

As for this clone: Other DNA sequences in the sample encode the same CDR3. This chain uses TRBV9 with TRBJ2-3, with D unresolved. Germline assignment: CDR1 SGDLS and CDR2 YYNGEE. V was pared by 4 bases and J by 2 bases, with 11 bases between. This CDR3 has 14 amino acids. The CDR3 loop is CASSPRPATDTQYF. The CDR3 nucleotides are TGTGCCAGCAGCCCAAGACCAGCCACAGATACGCAGTATTTT.

V usage is TRBV4-1 and J usage is TRBJ1-2; possibly TRBD1 for D (5 bases). Trimming took 2 bases from V and 4 from J, leaving 5 bases between them. The CDR3 consists of 12 residues. Germline lookup yields CDR1 MGHRA and CDR2 YSYEKL. CDR3 bases: TGCGCCAGCAGCCAACAGGGCTATGGCTACACCTTC. Translating gives CASSQQGYGYTF.